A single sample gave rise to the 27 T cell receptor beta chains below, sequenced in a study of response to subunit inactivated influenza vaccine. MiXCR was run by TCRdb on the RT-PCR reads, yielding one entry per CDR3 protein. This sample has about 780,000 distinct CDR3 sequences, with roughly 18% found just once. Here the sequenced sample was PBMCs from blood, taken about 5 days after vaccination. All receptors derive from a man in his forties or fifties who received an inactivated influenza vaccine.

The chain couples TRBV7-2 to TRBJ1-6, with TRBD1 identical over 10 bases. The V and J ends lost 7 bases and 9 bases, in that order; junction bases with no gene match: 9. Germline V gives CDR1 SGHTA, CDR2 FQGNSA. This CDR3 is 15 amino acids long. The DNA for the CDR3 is TGTGCCAGCACGACGCCGGGACAGGGGTCTTCACCCCTCCACTTT. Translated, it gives CASTTPGQGSSPLHF.

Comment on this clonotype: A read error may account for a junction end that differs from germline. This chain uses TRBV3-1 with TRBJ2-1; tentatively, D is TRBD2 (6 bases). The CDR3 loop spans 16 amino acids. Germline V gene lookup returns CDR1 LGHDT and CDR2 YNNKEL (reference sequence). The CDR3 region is CAISQDKRVLYNEQFF. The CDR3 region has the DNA TGTGCCATCAGCCAAGATAAGCGGGTGCTCTACAATGAGCAGTTCTTC.

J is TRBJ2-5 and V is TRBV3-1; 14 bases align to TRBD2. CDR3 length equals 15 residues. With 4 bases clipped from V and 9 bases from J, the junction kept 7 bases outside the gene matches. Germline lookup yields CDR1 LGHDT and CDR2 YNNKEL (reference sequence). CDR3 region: CASSLGTSGSGPQYF. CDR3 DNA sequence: TGTGCCAGCAGCCTTGGGACTAGCGGGAGCGGTCCCCAGTACTTC.

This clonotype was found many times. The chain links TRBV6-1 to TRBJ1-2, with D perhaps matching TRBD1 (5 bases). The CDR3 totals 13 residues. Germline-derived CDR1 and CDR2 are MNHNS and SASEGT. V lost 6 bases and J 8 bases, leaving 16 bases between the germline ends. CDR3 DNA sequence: TGTGCCAGCAGATTCCGGGGCAGAGAAGGCTACACCTTC. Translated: CASRFRGREGYTF.

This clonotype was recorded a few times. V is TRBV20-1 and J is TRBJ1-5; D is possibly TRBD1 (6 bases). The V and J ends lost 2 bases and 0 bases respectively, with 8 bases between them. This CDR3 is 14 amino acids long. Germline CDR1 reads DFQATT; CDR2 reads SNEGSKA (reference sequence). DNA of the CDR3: TGCAGTGCTAGACAGGGGAATAGCAATCAGCCCCAGCATTTT. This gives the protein CSARQGNSNQPQHF.

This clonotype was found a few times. CDR3 bases: TGCAGTGCTAGAGATCATCCAGGGGGCGGGGAGACCCAGTACTTC. Translation: CSARDHPGGGETQYF. The rearrangement links TRBV20-1 to TRBJ2-5, with TRBD1 matching over 8 bases. Germline trimming cut 0 bases from V and 5 bases from J; bases unmatched to any gene: 8. This CDR3 is 15 amino acids long. Germline-derived CDR1 and CDR2 are DFQATT and SNEGSKA (reference sequence).

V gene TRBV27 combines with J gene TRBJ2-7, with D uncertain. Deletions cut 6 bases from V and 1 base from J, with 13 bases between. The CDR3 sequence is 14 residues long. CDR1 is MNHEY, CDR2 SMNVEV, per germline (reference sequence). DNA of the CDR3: TGTGCCAGCAGCCCCTTTTCCCAATCCTACGAGCAGTACTTC. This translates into CASSPFSQSYEQYF.

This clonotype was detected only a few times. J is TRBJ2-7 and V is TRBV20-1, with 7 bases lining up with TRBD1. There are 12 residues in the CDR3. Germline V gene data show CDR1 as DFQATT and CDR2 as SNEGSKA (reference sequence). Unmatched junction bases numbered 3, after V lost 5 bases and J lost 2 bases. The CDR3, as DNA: TGCAGTGCTTCGGGACAGACCTACGAGCAGTACTTC. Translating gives CSASGQTYEQYF.

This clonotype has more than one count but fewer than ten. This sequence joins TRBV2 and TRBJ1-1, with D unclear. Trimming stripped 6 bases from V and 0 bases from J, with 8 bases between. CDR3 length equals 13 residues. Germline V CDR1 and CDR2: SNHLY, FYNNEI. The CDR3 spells CASRATLNTEAFF. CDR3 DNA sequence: TGTGCCAGCAGGGCGACACTGAACACTGAAGCTTTCTTT.

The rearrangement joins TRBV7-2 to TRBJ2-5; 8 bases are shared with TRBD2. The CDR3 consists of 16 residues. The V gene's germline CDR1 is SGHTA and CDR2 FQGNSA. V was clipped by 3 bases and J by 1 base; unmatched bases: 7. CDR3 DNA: TGTGCCAGCAGCTTTTCCAGCGGGGGCTTCCAAGAGACCCAGTACTTC. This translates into CASSFSSGGFQETQYF.

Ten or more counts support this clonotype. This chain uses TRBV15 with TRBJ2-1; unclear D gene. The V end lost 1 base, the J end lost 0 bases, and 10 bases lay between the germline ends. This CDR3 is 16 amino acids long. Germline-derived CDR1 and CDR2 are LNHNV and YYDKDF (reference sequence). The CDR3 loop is CATSRGPYLSYNEQFF. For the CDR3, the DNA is TGTGCCACCAGCAGAGGACCCTACCTCTCCTACAATGAGCAGTTCTTC. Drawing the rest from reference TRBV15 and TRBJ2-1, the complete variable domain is DAMVIQNPRYQVTQFGKPVTLSCSQTLNHNVMYWYQQKSSQAPKLLFHYYDKDFNNEADTPDNFQSRRPNTSFCFLDIRSPGLGDTAMYLCATSRGPYLSYNEQFFGPGTRLTVL.

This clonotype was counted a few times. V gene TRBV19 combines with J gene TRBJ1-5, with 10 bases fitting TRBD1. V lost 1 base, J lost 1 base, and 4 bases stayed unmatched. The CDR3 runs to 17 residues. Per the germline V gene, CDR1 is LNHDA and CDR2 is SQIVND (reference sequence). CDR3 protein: CASSIADRGGSNQPQHF. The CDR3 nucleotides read TGTGCCAGTAGTATAGCGGACAGGGGGGGGAGCAATCAGCCCCAGCATTTT.

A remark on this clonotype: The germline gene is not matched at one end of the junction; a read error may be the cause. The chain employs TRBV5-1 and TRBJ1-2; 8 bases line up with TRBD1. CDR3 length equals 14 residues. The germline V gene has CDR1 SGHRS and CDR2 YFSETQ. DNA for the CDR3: TGCGCCAGCAGCCACGGACAGGGTAACGATGGCTACACCTTC. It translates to CASSHGQGNDGYTF.

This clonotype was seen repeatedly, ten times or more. The CDR3 loop reads CASSLLAAPGTDTQYF. DNA for the CDR3: TGTGCCAGCAGTTTACTAGCGGCCCCAGGCACAGATACGCAGTATTTT. The chain has TRBV27 and TRBJ2-3, with TRBD2 matching 7 bases. Germline V gene sequence: CDR1 MNHEY, CDR2 SMNVEV (reference sequence). CDR3 length equals 16 residues. Germline trimming cut 2 bases from V and 1 base from J; bases unmatched to any gene: 6.

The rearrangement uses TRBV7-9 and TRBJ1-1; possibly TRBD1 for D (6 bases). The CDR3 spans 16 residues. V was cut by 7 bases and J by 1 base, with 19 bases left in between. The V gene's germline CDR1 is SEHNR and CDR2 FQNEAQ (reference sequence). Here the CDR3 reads CASTTRGAMQNTEAFF. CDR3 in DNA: TGTGCCAGCACCACACGGGGGGCGATGCAGAACACTGAAGCTTTCTTT.

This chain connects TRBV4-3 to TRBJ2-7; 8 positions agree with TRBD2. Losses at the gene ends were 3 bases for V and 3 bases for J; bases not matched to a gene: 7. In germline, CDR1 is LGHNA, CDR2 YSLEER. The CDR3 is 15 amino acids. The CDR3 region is CASSQSSGGIYEQYF. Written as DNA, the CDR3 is TGCGCCAGCAGCCAGTCATCGGGGGGGATCTACGAGCAGTACTTC.

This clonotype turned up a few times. CDR3 nucleotides: TGTGCCAGCAGCTTAGTTCAGAATACTAATGAAAAACTGTTTTTT. Protein sequence: CASSLVQNTNEKLFF. This sequence joins TRBV7-8 and TRBJ1-4; D not resolved. The CDR3 sequence is 15 residues long. Germline V gene data show CDR1 as SGHVS and CDR2 as FQNEAQ. Trimming took 1 base from V and 2 from J, leaving 8 bases between them.

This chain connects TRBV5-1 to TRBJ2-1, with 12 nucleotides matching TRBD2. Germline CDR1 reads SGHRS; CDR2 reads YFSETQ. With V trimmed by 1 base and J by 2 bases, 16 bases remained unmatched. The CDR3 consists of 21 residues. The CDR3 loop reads CASSLSARSSGRAFAYNEQFF. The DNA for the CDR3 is TGCGCCAGCAGCTTGAGCGCTAGGTCTAGCGGGAGGGCCTTTGCCTACAATGAGCAGTTCTTC.

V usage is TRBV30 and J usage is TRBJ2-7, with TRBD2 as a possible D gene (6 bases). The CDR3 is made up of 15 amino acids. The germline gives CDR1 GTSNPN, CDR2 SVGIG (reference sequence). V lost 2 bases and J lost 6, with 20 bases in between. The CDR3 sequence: CAWSSSGTAGSEQYF. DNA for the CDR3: TGTGCCTGGAGTAGCTCCGGGACTGCGGGGTCCGAGCAGTACTTC.

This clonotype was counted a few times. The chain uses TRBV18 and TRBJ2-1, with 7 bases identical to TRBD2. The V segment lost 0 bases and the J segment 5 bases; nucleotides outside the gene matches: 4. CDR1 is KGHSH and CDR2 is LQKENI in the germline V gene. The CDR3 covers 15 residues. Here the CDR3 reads CASSPPGGGHNEQFF. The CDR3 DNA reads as TGTGCCAGCTCACCACCGGGCGGGGGACACAATGAGCAGTTCTTC.

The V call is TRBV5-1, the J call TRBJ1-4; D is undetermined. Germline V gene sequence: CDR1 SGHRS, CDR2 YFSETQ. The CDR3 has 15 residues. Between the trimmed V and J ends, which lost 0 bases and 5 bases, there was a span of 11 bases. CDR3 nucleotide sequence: TGCGCCAGCAGCTTGGTTAACAACCGAAATGAAAAACTGTTTTTT. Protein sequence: CASSLVNNRNEKLFF. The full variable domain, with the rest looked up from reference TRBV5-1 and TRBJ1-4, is KAGVTQTPRYLIKTRGQQVTLSCSPISGHRSVSWYQQTPGQGLQFLFEYFSETQRNKGNFPGRFSGRQFSNSRSEMNVSTLELGDSALYLCASSLVNNRNEKLFFGSGTQLSVL.

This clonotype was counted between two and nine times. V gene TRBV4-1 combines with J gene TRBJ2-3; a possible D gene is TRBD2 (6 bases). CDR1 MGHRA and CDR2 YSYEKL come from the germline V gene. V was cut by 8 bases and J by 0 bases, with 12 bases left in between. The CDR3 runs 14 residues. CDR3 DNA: TGCGCCAGCTCCAAGGCGGGAAGCACAGATACGCAGTATTTT. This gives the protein CASSKAGSTDTQYF.

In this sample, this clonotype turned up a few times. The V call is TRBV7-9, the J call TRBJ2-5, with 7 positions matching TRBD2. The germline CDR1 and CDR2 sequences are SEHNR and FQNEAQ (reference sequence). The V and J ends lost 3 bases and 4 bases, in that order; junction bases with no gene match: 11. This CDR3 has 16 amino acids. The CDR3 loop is CASSFPRSGGGETQYF. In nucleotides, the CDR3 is TGTGCCAGCAGCTTCCCCCGCTCCGGCGGGGGAGAGACCCAGTACTTC.

CDR3: CASSPLAGGPHEQYF. Written as DNA, the CDR3 is TGTGCCAGCAGTCCCCTAGCGGGGGGGCCACACGAGCAGTACTTC. This sequence joins TRBV6-2 or TRBV6-3 and TRBJ2-7; 12 nucleotides match TRBD2. From germline, CDR1 is MNHEY and CDR2 SVGEGT. V trimming: 5 bases; J trimming: 5 bases; junction bases outside the gene matches: 7. The CDR3 covers 15 residues.

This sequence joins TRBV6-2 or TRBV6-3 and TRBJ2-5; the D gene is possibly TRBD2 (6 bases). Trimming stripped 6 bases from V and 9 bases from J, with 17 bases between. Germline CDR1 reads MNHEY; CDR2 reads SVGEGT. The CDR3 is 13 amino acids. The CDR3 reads CASRISSVVAQYF. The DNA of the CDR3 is TGTGCCAGCAGGATTTCTAGCGTAGTTGCCCAGTACTTC.

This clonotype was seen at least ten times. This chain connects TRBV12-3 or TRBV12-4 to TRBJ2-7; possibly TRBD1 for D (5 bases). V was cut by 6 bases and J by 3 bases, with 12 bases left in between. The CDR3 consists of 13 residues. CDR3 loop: CASSFGQRYEQYF. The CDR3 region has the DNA TGTGCCAGCAGCTTCGGACAACGCTACGAGCAGTACTTC.

CDR3: CAIRPHSGAENEQFF. The CDR3 DNA reads TGTGCCATCAGACCACACAGCGGGGCGGAGAATGAGCAGTTCTTC. The chain links TRBV10-3 to TRBJ2-1; 7 nucleotides match TRBD2. V lost 6 bases, J lost 7 bases, and 12 bases stayed unmatched. This CDR3 region has 15 residues. Germline V gene data show CDR1 as ENHRY and CDR2 as SYGVKD.